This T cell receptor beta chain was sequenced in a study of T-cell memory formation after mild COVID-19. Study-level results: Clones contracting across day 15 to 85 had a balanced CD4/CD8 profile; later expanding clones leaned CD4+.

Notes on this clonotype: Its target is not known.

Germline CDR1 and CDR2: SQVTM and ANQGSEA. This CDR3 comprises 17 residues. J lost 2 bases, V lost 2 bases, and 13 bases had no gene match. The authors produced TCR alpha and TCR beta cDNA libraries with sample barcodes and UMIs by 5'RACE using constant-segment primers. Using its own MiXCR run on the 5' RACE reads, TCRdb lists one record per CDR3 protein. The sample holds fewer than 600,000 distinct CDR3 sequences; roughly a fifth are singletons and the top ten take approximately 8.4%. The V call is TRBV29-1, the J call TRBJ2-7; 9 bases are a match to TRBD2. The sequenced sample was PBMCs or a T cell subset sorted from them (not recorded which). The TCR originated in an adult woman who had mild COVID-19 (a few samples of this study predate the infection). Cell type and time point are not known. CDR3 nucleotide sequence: TGCAGCGTTGAATTTGTGGGTAGCGGGAGCGAAACCTACGAGCAGTACTTC. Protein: CSVEFVGSGSETYEQYF.